A single sample is the source of the 15 T cell receptor beta chains below, sequenced in a study of CD8+ T cells in alopecia areata. The authors sorted pooled cutaneous lymph node cells using CD4, CD8alpha, NKG2D, NKG2ACE and other markers. In each case, RNA was isolated and then reverse transcribed into cDNA as the sequencing template. Clones were sequenced by immunoSEQ multiplex PCR, and TCRdb holds only the in-frame ones, with some missing. The sample contains around 290,000 clones, none occurring once; roughly 1.2% lies in the top ten. Source material: CD4+ T cells sorted from a lymph node. These receptors all come from a C3H/HeJ mouse with alopecia areata. For the strain, the MHC haplotype given is H2-k.

This clone was counted between two and nine times. Gene names refer to mouse genes. The read terminates 3 residues ahead of where the CDR3 ends, so the germline J gene completes it. The chain carries TRBV19 and TRBJ1-6; unclear D gene. TRBJ1-6 is noted as an ORF with a role that remains uncertain. The CDR3 totals 15 residues. Deletions cut 3 bases from V and 1 base from J, with 8 bases between. In germline, CDR1 is FNHDT, CDR2 SITEND (reference sequence). CDR3 in amino acids: CASSTESSYNSPLYF. The covered CDR3 bases are TGTGCCAGCAGTACAGAGTCCTCCTATAATTCGCCC.

Turning to this clone: Genes and germline come from the mouse. The read terminates 4 residues ahead of where the CDR3 ends, so the germline J gene completes it. The genes are TRBV13-1 and TRBJ2-1; D may be TRBD1 (6 bases). Germline loops: CDR1 NSHNY, CDR2 SYGAGN. The CDR3 spans 15 residues. Deletions cut 3 bases from V and 1 base from J, with 11 bases between. The CDR3 protein is CASSVRGGNYAEQFF. Partial CDR3 DNA: TGTGCCAGCAGTGTCAGGGGAGGGAACTATGCT.

A word on this clone: Gene names refer to mouse genes. The CDR3 bases that were read are TGTGCCAGCAGTGATGCTGGGGTGACCTATAATTCGCCC. This codes for CASSDAGVTYNSP. The full CDR3 protein reads CASSDAGVTYNSPLYF. This chain connects TRBV13-1 to TRBJ1-6, with no clear D. The read halts 3 residues ahead of the CDR3 end, with the missing end drawn from the germline J gene. TRBJ1-6 is recorded as an ORF, its role being uncertain. V gave up 0 bases and J gave up 2 bases, with 9 bases separating them. Germline CDR1 and CDR2: NSHNY and SYGAGN. The CDR3 extends over 16 amino acids.

This clone was counted a few times. Each gene name is a mouse one. The read stops 4 residues short of the end of the CDR3; the missing end is completed from the germline J gene. The chain links TRBV13-1 to TRBJ2-1; 8 bases align to TRBD1. CDR1 and CDR2 from the germline V gene are NSHNY and SYGAGN. CDR3 length: 14 amino acids. V lost 3 bases and J lost 3; bases outside the gene matches: 2. The DNA read from the CDR3 is TGTGCCAGCAGTGGGGGACAGGTCTATGCT. Translation: CASSGGQVYA. The complete CDR3 sequence is CASSGGQVYAEQFF.

This clone has ten or more counts. Gene names and germline match the mouse. The read ends 4 residues before the CDR3 terminus; that terminus is restored from the germline J gene. The rearrangement links TRBV13-3 to TRBJ1-2; the D gene is possibly TRBD1 (6 bases). Germline V gives CDR1 NNHDY, CDR2 SYVADS. CDR3 length: 14 amino acids. V lost 4 bases and J lost 3, with 13 bases in between. CDR3 DNA, as far as it was read: TGTGCCAGCAGTCGTCAGAAGGGGGACTCC. Its translation: CASSRQKGDS. The full CDR3 sequence reads CASSRQKGDSDYTF.

A word on this clone: Here the gene names and germline are mouse. The read terminates 4 residues ahead of where the CDR3 ends, so the germline J gene completes it. This chain links TRBV19 with TRBJ2-4; a possible D gene is TRBD1 (5 bases). The V end lost 2 bases, the J end lost 1 base, and 8 bases lay between the germline ends. The CDR3 is 14 amino acids. The germline gives CDR1 FNHDT, CDR2 SITEND (reference sequence). The sequenced part of the CDR3 DNA is TGTGCCAGCAGTATCGAGACAGGTCAAAAC. Encoded protein: CASSIETGQN. The full-length CDR3 reads as CASSIETGQNTLYF.

Concerning this clone itself: The gene names given are mouse names. Read coverage stops 4 residues before the CDR3 terminus; the germline J gene supplies the remainder. This chain uses TRBV31 with TRBJ2-1; 10 nucleotides match TRBD2. The CDR3 is made up of 13 amino acids. The V gene's germline CDR1 is GKSSPN and CDR2 SITVG. Here the CDR3 reads CAWRLGGRAEQFF. The covered CDR3 bases are TGTGCCTGGAGACTGGGGGGGAGAGCT.

This clone turned up a few times. Each gene name is a mouse one. The read ends 4 residues shy of where the CDR3 ends; the end is completed using the germline J gene. The J gene is TRBJ2-1, the V gene TRBV13-2; 7 positions agree with TRBD2. Losses at the gene ends were 0 bases for V and 0 bases for J; bases not matched to a gene: 3. CDR3 length equals 16 residues. Per germline, CDR1 NNHNN and CDR2 SYGAGS (reference sequence). The sequenced part of the CDR3 DNA is TGTGCCAGCGGTGATGCACTGGGGCATAACTATGCT. Translation gives CASGDALGHNYA. The whole CDR3 sequence reads CASGDALGHNYAEQFF.

To note about this clone: A read error is possible here, since a much larger clone lies one base away. Gene names and germline refer to mouse. The read stops 4 residues short of the end of the CDR3; the missing end is completed from the germline J gene. This sample includes further DNA sequences coding for the same CDR3. The chain uses TRBV4 and TRBJ1-2; possibly TRBD1 for D (6 bases). CDR3 size: 14 residues. V lost 5 bases and J lost 0, with 10 bases in between. CDR1 and CDR2 (germline): LGHDT, YNNKQL (reference sequence). CDR3 residues: CASSLGTTNSDYTF. The sequenced CDR3 bases are TGTGCCAGCAGCCTCGGGACAACAAACTCC. Looking up the rest from reference TRBV4 and TRBJ1-2 gives the full variable domain: ETAVFQTPNYHVTQVGNEVSFNCKQTLGHDTMYWYKQDSKKLLKIMFSYNNKQLIVNETVPRRFSPQSSDKAHLNLRIKSVEPEDSAVYLCASSLGTTNSDYTFGSGTRLLVI.

This clone was observed a handful of times. Gene names and germline refer to mouse. Coverage ceases 4 residues before the CDR3 finishes, and the germline J gene fills in the end. The chain joins TRBV1 to TRBJ2-4; TRBD1 agrees at 8 bases. The V gene's germline CDR1 is NSQYPW and CDR2 LRSPGD (reference sequence). This CDR3 region has 15 residues. Trimming at V came to 4 bases and at J to 0 bases, leaving 3 bases not matched to a gene. The CDR3 reads CTCSGTGTSQNTLYF. CDR3 DNA (partial): TGCACCTGCAGTGGGACAGGGACTAGTCAAAAC.

Concerning this clone itself: The gene symbols are mouse symbols. The sequenced fragment ends 4 residues before the CDR3 boundary, so the rest is inferred from the germline J gene. This chain joins TRBV12-1 and TRBJ2-3; 8 bases agree with TRBD2. Per the germline V gene, CDR1 is SGHSN and CDR2 is HYEKVE. Unmatched junction bases numbered 7, after V lost 0 bases and J lost 0 bases. This CDR3 has 17 residues. CDR3: CASSLETGGPSAETLYF. The DNA read from the CDR3 is TGTGCCAGCTCTCTCGAAACTGGGGGTCCTAGTGCAGAA.

Details on this clone: The gene symbols are mouse symbols. Coverage ceases 4 residues before the CDR3 finishes, and the germline J gene fills in the end. The rearrangement links TRBV13-2 to TRBJ2-5; 8 bases are shared with TRBD2. From germline, CDR1 is NNHNN and CDR2 SYGAGS (reference sequence). The trim removed 6 bases at V and 3 bases at J, leaving 3 bases unmatched. The CDR3 is made up of 13 amino acids. CDR3 in amino acids: CASALGGQDTQYF. CDR3 DNA, as far as it was read: TGTGCCAGCGCCTTGGGGGGGCAAGAC.

In this sample, this clone turned up a few times. Genes here carry mouse names. The CDR3 end lies 4 residues beyond the end of the read and is filled in from the germline J gene. At the DNA level, this CDR3 is encoded by other sequences in the same sample as well. This chain connects TRBV5 to TRBJ2-7, with D possibly TRBD1 on 5 matching bases. Germline values: CDR1 LGHNA, CDR2 YNLKQL (reference sequence). The CDR3 has 12 amino acids. The CDR3 DNA, read in part, is TGTGCCAGCAGCCTGGACAAATAT. Encoded protein: CASSLDKY. The complete CDR3 protein is CASSLDKYEQYF.

This clone has just a few counts. The listed genes are named as in mouse. Read sequence stops 4 residues before the CDR3 end, and the germline J gene provides the missing end. The chain links TRBV13-1 to TRBJ2-5; D is perhaps TRBD1 (6 bases). The CDR3 sequence is 13 residues long. Germline lookup yields CDR1 NSHNY and CDR2 SYGAGN. CDR3 region: CASSDAGADTQYF. The CDR3 DNA, read in part, is TGTGCCAGCAGTGATGCAGGGGCGGAC.

This clone was seen a few times. The listed genes are named as in mouse. The CDR3 goes on 4 residues after the read ends, and that part is filled in from the germline J gene. V is TRBV13-3 and J is TRBJ2-7; 11 bases map to TRBD1. CDR1 NNHDY and CDR2 SYVADS come from the germline V gene. CDR3 length equals 13 residues. The CDR3 here is CASSWTGGDEQYF. Incomplete CDR3 DNA: TGTGCCAGCAGTTGGACAGGGGGCGAT.